Presented here are 10 T cell receptor beta chains from one specimen sequenced in a study of cytomegalovirus exposure and HLA in healthy donors (dated by TCRdb to the late 2010s). The protocol used for the library was the immunoSEQ multiplex PCR assay. A mixture of 60 forward primers for TCR Vbeta segments and 13 reverse primers for TCR Jbeta segments was used in the multiplex PCR. TCRdb stores this immuneACCESS table with in-frame sequences only. Part of the clones is absent; in the studies checked, under half of the shortfall reflects unresolved V genes, and no reason is known for the rest. In this sample the table shows 170,000 or so clones, around 83% of which occur a single time. The ten largest make up roughly 1.5% of the sample. Sequences were obtained from PBMCs. These receptor sequences come from a man in his fifties or sixties in good health and CMV-seronegative.

The chain is built from TRBV14 and TRBJ1-6; tentative D call: TRBD1 (5 bases). V dropped 1 base and J dropped 12 bases, with 13 bases sitting between them. Germline V gene data show CDR1 as SGHDN and CDR2 as FVKESK. The CDR3 length is 14 residues. The CDR3 bases are TGTGCCAGCAGCCAAGGACTGGTCGGGGGACCCCTCCACTTT. It is translated as CASSQGLVGGPLHF.

This clone has only one observation. The chain employs TRBV12-5 and TRBJ1-2; a weak D match, TRBD1 (6 bases). Between the trimmed V and J ends, which lost 1 base and 0 bases, there was a span of 6 bases. The CDR3 spans 14 residues. Germline CDR1 reads LGHNT; CDR2 reads FRNRAP. This CDR3 reads CASGLGTANYGYTF. The CDR3 region has the DNA TGTGCTAGTGGTTTGGGGACAGCTAACTATGGCTACACCTTC.

This rearrangement joins TRBV6-1 to TRBJ2-7; 11 positions agree with TRBD2. Germline V lookup: CDR1 MNHNS, CDR2 SASEGT. The CDR3 has 15 residues. Unmatched junction bases numbered 2, after V lost 0 bases and J lost 4 bases. This CDR3 is CASSEATSGGYEQYF. DNA for the CDR3: TGTGCCAGCAGTGAAGCTACTAGCGGGGGATACGAGCAGTACTTC.

The chain joins TRBV6-5 to TRBJ2-5, with 12 bases aligning to TRBD1. CDR1 is MNHEY and CDR2 is SVGAGI in the germline V gene. V lost 7 bases and J lost 5; bases outside the gene matches: 8. There are 15 residues in the CDR3. CDR3 amino acids: CASKGQGAGLETQYF. CDR3 coding DNA: TGTGCCAGCAAGGGACAGGGGGCCGGTTTGGAGACCCAGTACTTC.

A few counts support this clone. V gene TRBV6-1 combines with J gene TRBJ2-3; D remains ambiguous. Trimming removed 9 bases from V and 6 bases from J, with 10 bases in between. Germline CDR1 reads MNHNS; CDR2 reads SASEGT. The CDR3 spans 11 residues. In DNA form, the CDR3 reads TGTGCCAGTTTCTTTCTTGATACGCAGTATTTT. Its protein product is CASFFLDTQYF.

The J gene is TRBJ1-1, the V gene TRBV2; TRBD1 might be the D (6 bases). The CDR3 sequence is 13 residues long. With 6 bases removed from V and 6 bases from J, the gap between germline ends came to 14 bases. Looked up from germline, CDR1 is SNHLY and CDR2 is FYNNEI. The CDR3 protein is CASRGGRGAEAFF. The CDR3, as DNA: TGTGCCAGCAGAGGGGGACGAGGAGCTGAAGCTTTCTTT.

V usage is TRBV6-5 and J usage is TRBJ1-2; possibly TRBD1 for D (6 bases). CDR1 MNHEY and CDR2 SVGAGI come from the germline V gene. The CDR3 sequence is 14 residues long. V lost 0 bases and J lost 2, with 7 bases in between. CDR3 loop: CASSYSTGNYGYTF. CDR3 sequence (DNA): TGTGCCAGCAGTTACTCAACAGGGAACTATGGCTACACCTTC.

The rearrangement joins TRBV7-3 to TRBJ2-2; 11 bases line up with TRBD1. Unmatched junction bases numbered 10, after V lost 3 bases and J lost 7 bases. CDR1 SGHTA and CDR2 FQGTGA come from the germline V gene. The CDR3 extends over 17 amino acids. CDR3 in DNA: TGTGCCAGCAGCTTTATGTCAGGACAGGGGGCAGTCGGGGAGCTGTTTTTT. This sequence encodes CASSFMSGQGAVGELFF.

The V gene is TRBV19, the J gene TRBJ1-5; D perhaps matches TRBD1 (5 bases). Germline V gene data show CDR1 as LNHDA and CDR2 as SQIVND (reference sequence). The germline V and J ends were trimmed by 4 bases and 2 bases, with 12 bases remaining between them. CDR3 length: 15 residues. CDR3 sequence reads: CASSRSGGGNQPQHF. CDR3 DNA: TGTGCCAGTAGTAGATCCGGGGGTGGCAATCAGCCCCAGCATTTT.

This sequence joins TRBV7-2 and TRBJ2-7; D is ambiguous. CDR1 SGHTA and CDR2 FQGNSA come from the germline V gene. Trimming pared 2 bases from V and 0 bases from J, leaving 5 bases between. This CDR3 is built from 13 residues. The DNA of the CDR3 is TGTGCCAGCAGCTTACAGGACTCCTACGAGCAGTACTTC. Its translation: CASSLQDSYEQYF.